This T cell receptor beta chain was identified during a study of blood T cell repertoires in COVID-19. This study enrolled people aged about 18 to 100 from under 25 US geographic areas. Authors' analysis steps: Amplification from reference gene primers served as the basis for estimated nucleated cell counts. The repertoire was sequenced with immunoSEQ multiplex PCR; TCRdb's copy has only in-frame clones and lacks some. That table is the source of V, J and clone size, and D and trimming were worked out from the DNA. Counted here are under 250,000 clones, roughly 85% occurring once; the ten biggest clones make up about 9.3%. The receptor comes from a woman between 45 and 60 years old with acute COVID-19. Sequencing was done on a sample of PBMCs or T cells enriched from blood (not recorded which).

CDR3 protein: CSVQQGAYEQYF. Here the CDR3 DNA reads TGCAGCGTTCAGCAGGGGGCCTACGAGCAGTACTTC. The V call is TRBV29-1, the J call TRBJ2-7; 7 bases align to TRBD1. The CDR3 contains 12 residues. Per germline, CDR1 SQVTM and CDR2 ANQGSEA. V lost 5 bases to trimming and J lost 2 bases; unmatched junction nucleotides: 3.